One sample yielded the 15 T cell receptor beta chains listed below, sequenced in a study of blood T cells in healthy people across ages. Next came a second PCR, run for about 6 to 12 cycles, which used a sample-barcoded 5' primer along with a J-beta primer mix. TCRdb fed the 5' RACE reads into MiXCR, producing one record per CDR3 protein. The table includes about a million distinct CDR3 sequences, around 54% detected once. The sample was blood. The receptor source for this set is a woman aged 55-75 years in good health.

The chain carries TRBV20-1 and TRBJ2-4; no firm D call. TRBJ2-7 explains the end of the DNA better; the J call may be wrong. CDR1 is DFQATT, CDR2 SNEGSKA, per germline (reference sequence). The CDR3 is made up of 14 amino acids. CDR3: CSARISPSVFEQYF. CDR3 DNA sequence: TGCAGTGCTAGGATTAGCCCCTCTGTGTTCGAGCAGTACTTC.

Notes on this clonotype: A junction boundary mismatches the germline segment, possibly from a read error. The chain couples TRBV27 to TRBJ2-7, with TRBD2 matching over 15 bases. Per the germline V gene, CDR1 is MNHEY and CDR2 is SMNVEV (reference sequence). CDR3 length: 16 residues. As DNA, the CDR3 is TGCGCCAGCAGTTTGGGGACTAGCGGGAGGTTGATCGAGCGGTACTTC. Translation gives CASSLGTSGRLIERYF.

The chain recombines TRBV18 with TRBJ1-1; 7 nucleotides agree with TRBD1. Germline V lookup: CDR1 KGHSH, CDR2 LQKENI. There are 15 residues in the CDR3. Trimming removed 4 bases from V and 1 base from J; junction bases left unmatched: 6. This CDR3 reads CASSRDRARNTEAFF. The CDR3 DNA follows: TGTGCCAGCTCACGGGACAGAGCAAGGAACACTGAAGCTTTCTTT.

The CDR3 DNA reads as TGTGCCAGCAGTACGCGACTAGCGGGAGTTGGGGAGCAGTACTTC. Translated: CASSTRLAGVGEQYF. The chain combines TRBV12-3 or TRBV12-4 with TRBJ2-7; TRBD2 aligns across 12 bases. V dropped 5 bases and J dropped 7; count of bases not matched to a gene: 9. The CDR3 consists of 15 residues.

The chain combines TRBV5-1 with TRBJ2-1, with D possibly matching TRBD2 (6 bases). Trimming took 0 bases from V and 4 from J, leaving 11 bases between them. Germline lookup yields CDR1 SGHRS and CDR2 YFSETQ. The CDR3 length is 15 residues. In DNA form, the CDR3 reads TGCGCCAGCAGCTTGGTTTTACGGGAGTACAATGAGCAGTTCTTC. It codes for CASSLVLREYNEQFF.

The rearrangement joins TRBV10-3 to TRBJ1-1, with D unclear. The CDR3 runs 13 residues. Between the trimmed V and J ends, which lost 10 bases and 5 bases, there was a span of 17 bases. The germline gives CDR1 ENHRY, CDR2 SYGVKD. CDR3 protein: CATLVRLDTEAFF. CDR3 bases: TGTGCCACTTTAGTTCGGCTGGATACTGAAGCTTTCTTT.

The chain is built from TRBV28 and TRBJ2-4; D is uncertain. Germline CDR1 reads MDHEN; CDR2 reads SYDVKM. Trimming pared 8 bases from V and 7 bases from J, leaving 15 bases between. This CDR3 is 13 amino acids long. This chain's CDR3 is CASLRSGGNIQYF. CDR3 nucleotides: TGTGCCAGCCTCCGCTCGGGTGGGAACATTCAGTACTTC.

The chain couples TRBV15 to TRBJ2-7; 8 bases are a match to TRBD1. Germline values: CDR1 LNHNV, CDR2 YYDKDF (reference sequence). Trimming at V came to 4 bases and at J to 2 bases, leaving 13 bases not matched to a gene. This CDR3 is built from 17 residues. The CDR3 bases are TGTGCCACCAGCATCCAACTTACAACAGGGGGTACCTACGAGCAGTACTTC. It specifies CATSIQLTTGGTYEQYF.

The chain recombines TRBV4-1 with TRBJ1-5; D is possibly TRBD1 (5 bases). Germline V CDR1 and CDR2: MGHRA, YSYEKL. The CDR3 contains 15 residues. V was clipped by 6 bases and J by 6 bases, with 18 bases between them. For the CDR3, the DNA is TGCGCCAGCAGTCGAGGCAGGGTGGGGGTTCAGCCCCAGCATTTT. Protein product: CASSRGRVGVQPQHF.

The CDR3 bases are TGCAGTGCTAGTGATCAGGGGGCTGAAGAGACCCAGTACTTC. This translates into CSASDQGAEETQYF. V is TRBV20-1 and J is TRBJ2-5; 8 positions match TRBD1. Germline lookup yields CDR1 DFQATT and CDR2 SNEGSKA (reference sequence). The CDR3 is 14 amino acids. Losses at the gene ends were 3 bases for V and 3 bases for J; bases not matched to a gene: 6.

The V and J genes are TRBV20-1 and TRBJ1-5; 9 bases align to TRBD1. With V trimmed by 5 bases and J by 5 bases, 10 bases remained unmatched. Germline V gene lookup returns CDR1 DFQATT and CDR2 SNEGSKA (reference sequence). The CDR3 runs 15 residues. The CDR3 is CSARVGTGIYQPQHF. CDR3 DNA sequence: TGCAGTGCTCGAGTCGGGACAGGGATTTATCAGCCCCAGCATTTT.

The rearrangement links TRBV28 to TRBJ2-1, with a tentative D call TRBD1 (5 bases). This CDR3 has 14 amino acids. Germline lookup yields CDR1 MDHEN and CDR2 SYDVKM. Trimming took 3 bases from V and 7 from J, leaving 13 bases between them. The CDR3 reads CASSFHPAGNEQFF. The CDR3 coding sequence is TGTGCCAGCAGTTTCCACCCGGCAGGGAATGAGCAGTTCTTC.

DNA for the CDR3: TGTGCCAGCAGTGAAGCGGGGACTGCGGCCTACGAGCAGTACTTC. This translates into CASSEAGTAAYEQYF. The J gene is TRBJ2-7, the V gene TRBV6-1; weak D call: TRBD2 (6 bases). Germline assignment: CDR1 MNHNS and CDR2 SASEGT. Trimming removed 0 bases at V and 2 bases at J, with 11 bases between. The CDR3 sequence is 15 residues long.

This clonotype has only a few counts. The chain uses TRBV20-1 and TRBJ1-1; 7 nucleotides align to TRBD1. The CDR3 is 17 residues long. CDR1 is DFQATT, CDR2 SNEGSKA, per germline (reference sequence). V trimming: 3 bases; J trimming: 0 bases; junction bases outside the gene matches: 13. The CDR3 bases are TGCAGTGCTAGCAACCTGTGGGGACAGCTCATGAACACTGAAGCTTTCTTT. Amino acids: CSASNLWGQLMNTEAFF.

The V gene is TRBV7-2, the J gene TRBJ1-6, with D possibly matching TRBD1 (5 bases). Germline values: CDR1 SGHTA, CDR2 FQGNSA. The CDR3 is 15 amino acids. With 2 bases removed from V and 6 bases from J, the gap between germline ends came to 11 bases. CDR3 loop: CASSLYGGTNSPLHF. The CDR3 region has the DNA TGTGCCAGCAGCTTATACGGGGGGACTAATTCACCCCTCCACTTT.